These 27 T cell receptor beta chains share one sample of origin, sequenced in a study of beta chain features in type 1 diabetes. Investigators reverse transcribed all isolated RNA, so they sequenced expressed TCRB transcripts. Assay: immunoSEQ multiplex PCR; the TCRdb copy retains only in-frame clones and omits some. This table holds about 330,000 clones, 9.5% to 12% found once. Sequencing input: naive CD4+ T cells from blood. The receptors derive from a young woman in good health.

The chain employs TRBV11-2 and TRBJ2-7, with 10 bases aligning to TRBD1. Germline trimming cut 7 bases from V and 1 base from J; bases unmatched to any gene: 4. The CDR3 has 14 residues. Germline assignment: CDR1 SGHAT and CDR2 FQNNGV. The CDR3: CASTWTGGSYEQYF. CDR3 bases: TGTGCCAGCACCTGGACAGGGGGTTCCTACGAGCAGTACTTC.

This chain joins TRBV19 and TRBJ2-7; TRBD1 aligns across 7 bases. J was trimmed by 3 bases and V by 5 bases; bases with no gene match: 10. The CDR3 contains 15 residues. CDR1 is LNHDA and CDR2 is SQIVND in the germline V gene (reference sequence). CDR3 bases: TGTGCCAGTAGTCGCAGGGGGTACGCTGACTACGAGCAGTACTTC. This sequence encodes CASSRRGYADYEQYF.

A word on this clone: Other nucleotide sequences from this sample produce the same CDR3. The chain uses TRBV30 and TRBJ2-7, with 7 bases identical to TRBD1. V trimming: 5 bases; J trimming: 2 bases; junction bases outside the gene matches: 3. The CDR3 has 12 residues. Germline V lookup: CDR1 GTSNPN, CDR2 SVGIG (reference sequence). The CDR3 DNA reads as TGTGCCTGGTCAGGGGGACCCTACGAGCAGTACTTC. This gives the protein CAWSGGPYEQYF.

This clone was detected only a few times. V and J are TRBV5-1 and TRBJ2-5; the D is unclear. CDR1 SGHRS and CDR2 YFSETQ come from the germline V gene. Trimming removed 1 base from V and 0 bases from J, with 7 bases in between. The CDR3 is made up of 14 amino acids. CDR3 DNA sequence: TGCGCCAGCAGCTTGTCGGAGTACCAAGAGACCCAGTACTTC. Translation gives CASSLSEYQETQYF. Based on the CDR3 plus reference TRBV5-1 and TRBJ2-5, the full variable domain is KAGVTQTPRYLIKTRGQQVTLSCSPISGHRSVSWYQQTPGQGLQFLFEYFSETQRNKGNFPGRFSGRQFSNSRSEMNVSTLELGDSALYLCASSLSEYQETQYFGPGTRLLVL.

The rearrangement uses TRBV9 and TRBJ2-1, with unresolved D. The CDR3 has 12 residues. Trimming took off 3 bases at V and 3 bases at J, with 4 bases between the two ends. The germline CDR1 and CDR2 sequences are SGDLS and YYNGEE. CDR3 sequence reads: CASSALYNEQFF. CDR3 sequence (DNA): TGTGCCAGCAGCGCCCTCTACAATGAGCAGTTCTTC.

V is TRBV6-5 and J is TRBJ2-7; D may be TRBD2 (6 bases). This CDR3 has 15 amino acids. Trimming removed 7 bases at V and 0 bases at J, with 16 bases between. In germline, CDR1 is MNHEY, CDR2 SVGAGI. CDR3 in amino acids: CASKYPGTPSYEQYF. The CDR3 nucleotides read TGTGCCAGCAAGTACCCCGGGACTCCCTCCTACGAGCAGTACTTC.

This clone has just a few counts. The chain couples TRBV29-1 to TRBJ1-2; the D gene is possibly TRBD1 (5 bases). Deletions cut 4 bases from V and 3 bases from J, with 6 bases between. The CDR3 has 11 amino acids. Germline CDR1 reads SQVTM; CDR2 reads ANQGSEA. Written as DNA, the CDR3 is TGCAGCGTTGCGGGGGACTATGGCTACACCTTC. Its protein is CSVAGDYGYTF.

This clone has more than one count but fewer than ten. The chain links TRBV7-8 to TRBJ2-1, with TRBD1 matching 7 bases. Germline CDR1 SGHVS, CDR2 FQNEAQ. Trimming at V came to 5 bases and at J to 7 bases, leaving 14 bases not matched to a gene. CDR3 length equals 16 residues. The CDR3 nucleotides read TGTGCCAGCAGCCCCACAGCGGTGAGGGGGCATAATGAGCAGTTCTTC. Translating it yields CASSPTAVRGHNEQFF.

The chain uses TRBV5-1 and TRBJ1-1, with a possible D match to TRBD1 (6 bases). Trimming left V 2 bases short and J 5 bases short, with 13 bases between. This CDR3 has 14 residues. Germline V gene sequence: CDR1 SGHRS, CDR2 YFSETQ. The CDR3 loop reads CASSFGTSGTEAFF. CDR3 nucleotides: TGCGCCAGCAGCTTCGGGACATCGGGGACTGAAGCTTTCTTT.

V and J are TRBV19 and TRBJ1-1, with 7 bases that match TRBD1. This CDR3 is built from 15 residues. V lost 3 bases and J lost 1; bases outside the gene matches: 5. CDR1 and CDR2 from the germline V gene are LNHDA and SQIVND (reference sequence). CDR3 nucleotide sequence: TGTGCCAGTAGTATGCTTCCAGGGGGGAACACTGAAGCTTTCTTT. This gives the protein CASSMLPGGNTEAFF.

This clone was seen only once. The DNA for the CDR3 is TGTGCCAGCAGACGCGGGACCATGAACACTGAAGCTTTCTTT. As protein: CASRRGTMNTEAFF. V and J are TRBV6-5 and TRBJ1-1; D may be TRBD1 (5 bases). The V gene's germline CDR1 is MNHEY and CDR2 SVGAGI. The CDR3 spans 14 residues. V shed 6 bases and J shed 0 bases, with 11 bases lying between them.

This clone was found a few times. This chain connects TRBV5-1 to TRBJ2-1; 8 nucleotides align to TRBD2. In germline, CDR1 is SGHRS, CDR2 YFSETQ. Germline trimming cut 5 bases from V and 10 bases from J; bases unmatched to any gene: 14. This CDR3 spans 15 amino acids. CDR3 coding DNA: TGCGCCAGCAGTCCCGGCCTAGCGGGCCCTAGGGAGCAGTTCTTC. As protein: CASSPGLAGPREQFF.

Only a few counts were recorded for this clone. The DNA of the CDR3 is TGTGCCAGCAGCTTAGTGGGGACTAGCGGCTACAATGAGCAGTTCTTC. Residues: CASSLVGTSGYNEQFF. This sequence joins TRBV7-2 and TRBJ2-1; 11 positions match TRBD2. The CDR3 covers 16 residues. With 1 base clipped from V and 3 bases from J, the junction kept 2 bases outside the gene matches. The germline V gene encodes CDR1 SGHTA and CDR2 FQGNSA. Looking up the rest from reference TRBV7-2 and TRBJ2-1 gives the full variable domain: GAGVSQSPSNKVTEKGKDVELRCDPISGHTALYWYRQSLGQGLEFLIYFQGNSAPDKSGLPSDRFSAERTGGSVSTLTIQRTQQEDSAVYLCASSLVGTSGYNEQFFGPGTRLTVL.

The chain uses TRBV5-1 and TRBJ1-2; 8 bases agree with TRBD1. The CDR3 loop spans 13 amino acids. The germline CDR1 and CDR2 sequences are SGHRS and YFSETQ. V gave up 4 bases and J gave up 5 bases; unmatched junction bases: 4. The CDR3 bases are TGCGCCAGCAGCCCGAGGGACAGGTATGGCTACACCTTC. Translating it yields CASSPRDRYGYTF.

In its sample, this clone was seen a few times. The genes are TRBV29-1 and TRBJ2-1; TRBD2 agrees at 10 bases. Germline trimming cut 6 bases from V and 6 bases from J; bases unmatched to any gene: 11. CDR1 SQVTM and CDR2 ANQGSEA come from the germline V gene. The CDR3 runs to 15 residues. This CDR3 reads CSVETSGRATNEQFF. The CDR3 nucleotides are TGCAGCGTCGAGACGAGCGGGAGGGCGACCAATGAGCAGTTCTTC.

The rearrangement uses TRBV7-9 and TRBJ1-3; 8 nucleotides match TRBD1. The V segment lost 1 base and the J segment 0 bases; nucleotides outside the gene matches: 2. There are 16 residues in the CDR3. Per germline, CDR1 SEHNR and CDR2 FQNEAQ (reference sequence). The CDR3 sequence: CASSLGTGTSGNTIYF. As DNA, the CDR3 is TGTGCCAGCAGCTTAGGGACAGGGACCTCTGGAAACACCATATATTTT. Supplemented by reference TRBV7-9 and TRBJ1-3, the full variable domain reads DTGVSQNPRHKITKRGQNVTFRCDPISEHNRLYWYRQTLGQGPEFLTYFQNEAQLEKSRLLSDRFSAERPKGSFSTLEIQRTEQGDSAMYLCASSLGTGTSGNTIYFGEGSWLTVV.

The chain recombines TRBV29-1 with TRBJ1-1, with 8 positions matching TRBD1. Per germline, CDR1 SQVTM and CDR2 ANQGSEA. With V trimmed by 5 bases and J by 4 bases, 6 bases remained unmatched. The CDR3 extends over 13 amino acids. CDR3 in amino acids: CSVSQGGGTEAFF. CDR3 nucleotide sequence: TGCAGCGTTTCACAGGGGGGTGGCACTGAAGCTTTCTTT.

This CDR3 reads CAWRTGHTGELFF. The CDR3 DNA reads TGTGCCTGGAGGACTGGCCACACCGGGGAGCTGTTTTTT. This sequence joins TRBV30 and TRBJ2-2; D is uncertain. V lost 3 bases and J lost 3, with 8 bases in between. This CDR3 contains 13 residues. From germline, CDR1 is GTSNPN and CDR2 SVGIG (reference sequence). Variable domain in full (rest from reference TRBV30 and TRBJ2-2): SQTIHQWPATLVQPVGSPLSLECTVEGTSNPNLYWYRQAAGRGLQLLFYSVGIGQISSEVPQNLSASRPQDRQFILSSKKLLLSDSGFYLCAWRTGHTGELFFGEGSRLTVL.

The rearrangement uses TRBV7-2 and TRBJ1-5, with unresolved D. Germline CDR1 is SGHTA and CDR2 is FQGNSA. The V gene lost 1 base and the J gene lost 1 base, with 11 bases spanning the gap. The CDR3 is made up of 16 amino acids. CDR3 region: CASSLGAGRSNQPQHF. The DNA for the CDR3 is TGTGCCAGCAGCTTAGGGGCAGGCCGGAGCAATCAGCCCCAGCATTTT.

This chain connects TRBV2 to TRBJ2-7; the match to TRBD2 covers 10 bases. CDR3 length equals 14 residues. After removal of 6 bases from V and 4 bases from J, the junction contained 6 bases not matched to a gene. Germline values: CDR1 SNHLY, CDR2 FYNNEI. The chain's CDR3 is CASRGGLASYEQYF. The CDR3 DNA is TGTGCCAGCAGGGGGGGACTAGCGAGTTACGAGCAGTACTTC.

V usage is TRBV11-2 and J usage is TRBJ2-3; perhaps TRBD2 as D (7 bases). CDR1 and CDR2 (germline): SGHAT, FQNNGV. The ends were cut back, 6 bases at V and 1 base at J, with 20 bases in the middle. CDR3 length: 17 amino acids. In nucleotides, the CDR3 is TGTGCCAGCAGTCAAGTGGGGGGGGCGGTTGGCACAGATACGCAGTATTTT. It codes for CASSQVGGAVGTDTQYF.

CDR3 sequence: CASNKGRENTGELFF. The CDR3 bases are TGTGCCAGCAACAAAGGACGGGAGAACACCGGGGAGCTGTTTTTT. This rearrangement joins TRBV9 to TRBJ2-2; D may be TRBD2 (5 bases). The germline V gene encodes CDR1 SGDLS and CDR2 YYNGEE. Trimming removed 6 bases from V and 1 base from J, with 13 bases in between. The CDR3 runs 15 residues.

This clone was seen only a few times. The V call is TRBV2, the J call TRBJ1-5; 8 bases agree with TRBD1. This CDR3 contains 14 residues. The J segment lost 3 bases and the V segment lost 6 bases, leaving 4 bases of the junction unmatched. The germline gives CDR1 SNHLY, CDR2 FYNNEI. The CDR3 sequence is CASRDREANQPQHF. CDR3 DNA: TGTGCCAGCAGGGACAGGGAAGCCAATCAGCCCCAGCATTTT. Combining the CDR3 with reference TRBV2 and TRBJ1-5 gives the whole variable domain EPEVTQTPSHQVTQMGQEVILRCVPISNHLYFYWYRQILGQKVEFLVSFYNNEISEKSEIFDDQFSVERPDGSNFTLKIRSTKLEDSAMYFCASRDREANQPQHFGDGTRLSIL.

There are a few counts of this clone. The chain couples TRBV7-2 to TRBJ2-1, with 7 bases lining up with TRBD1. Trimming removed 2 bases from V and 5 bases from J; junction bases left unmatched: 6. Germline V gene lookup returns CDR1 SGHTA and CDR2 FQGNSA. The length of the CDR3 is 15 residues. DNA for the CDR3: TGTGCCAGCAGCTTATGGGGACAGATCAACAATGAGCAGTTCTTC. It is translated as CASSLWGQINNEQFF.

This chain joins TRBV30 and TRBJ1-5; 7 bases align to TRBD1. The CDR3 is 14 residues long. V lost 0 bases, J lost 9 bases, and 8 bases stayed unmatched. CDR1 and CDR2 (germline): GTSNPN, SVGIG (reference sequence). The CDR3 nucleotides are TGTGCCTGGAGTGTACGACAGGGATCGGGGCCCCAGCATTTT. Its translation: CAWSVRQGSGPQHF.

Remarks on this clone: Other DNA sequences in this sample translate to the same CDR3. CDR3 coding DNA: TGCAGCGTTGACAGGGGGCGCGGTGAAAAACTGTTTTTT. It codes for CSVDRGRGEKLFF. The chain employs TRBV29-1 and TRBJ1-4; 8 positions agree with TRBD1. After removal of 3 bases from V and 7 bases from J, the junction contained 4 bases not matched to a gene. Germline V gene sequence: CDR1 SQVTM, CDR2 ANQGSEA. This CDR3 has 13 residues.

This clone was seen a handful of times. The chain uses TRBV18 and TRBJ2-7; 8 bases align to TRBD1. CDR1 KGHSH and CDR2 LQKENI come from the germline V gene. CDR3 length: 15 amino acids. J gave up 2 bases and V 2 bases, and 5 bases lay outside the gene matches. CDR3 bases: TGTGCCAGCTCACCAAGGACAGGGAACACCTACGAGCAGTACTTC. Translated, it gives CASSPRTGNTYEQYF.